One and the same sample provided the 24 T cell receptor beta chains below, sequenced in a study of blood T cell repertoires in COVID-19. Using immunoSEQ multiplex PCR, the repertoire was profiled, and TCRdb retains in-frame clones only, with some absent. The data hold 100,000 or so clones, with over 70% observed a single time. The sequenced sample consisted of peripheral blood. These receptors originate from a man in his 60s with acute or convalescent COVID-19.

This chain connects TRBV12-3 or TRBV12-4 to TRBJ2-5; D remains unclear. Trimming left V 3 bases short and J 5 bases short, with 7 bases between. The CDR3 runs to 12 residues. Here the CDR3 DNA reads TGTGCCAGCAGTTTCTCAAGCGAGACCCAGTACTTC. Amino acid sequence: CASSFSSETQYF.

The V call is TRBV7-9, the J call TRBJ1-1; 7 bases are shared with TRBD1. There are 16 residues in the CDR3. Germline loops: CDR1 SEHNR, CDR2 FQNEAQ (reference sequence). V gave up 3 bases and J gave up 1 base; unmatched junction bases: 8. The CDR3, as DNA: TGTGCCAGCAGCTTTCAAGGGACAGCAAAGAACACTGAAGCTTTCTTT. It is translated as CASSFQGTAKNTEAFF.

This rearrangement joins TRBV9 to TRBJ2-3, with 14 bases fitting TRBD2. The CDR3 length is 18 residues. CDR1 is SGDLS and CDR2 is YYNGEE in the germline V gene. The ends lost 2 bases at V and 4 bases at J; junction bases unmatched: 9. The CDR3 protein is CASSVRLAGGPTADTQYF. The CDR3 DNA sequence: TGTGCCAGCAGCGTTCGACTAGCGGGGGGGCCAACCGCAGATACGCAGTATTTT.

This clone was seen repeatedly, ten times or more. The CDR3: CASTQTGGFTYEQYF. Written as DNA, the CDR3 is TGCGCCAGCACCCAAACAGGGGGCTTTACCTACGAGCAGTACTTC. The chain employs TRBV5-1 and TRBJ2-7; 9 bases align to TRBD1. This CDR3 region has 15 residues. V shed 6 bases, J shed 2 bases, and the junction held 9 bases outside the gene matches. Germline loops: CDR1 SGHRS, CDR2 YFSETQ.

The chain has TRBV3-1 (or the pseudogene TRBV3-2) and TRBJ2-6, with 7 bases aligning to TRBD1. Germline loops: CDR1 LGHDT, CDR2 YNNKEL (reference sequence). With V trimmed by 0 bases and J by 1 base, 6 bases remained unmatched. The CDR3 totals 18 residues. The CDR3 region is CASSQDGTVSSGANVLTF. The CDR3 nucleotides are TGTGCCAGCAGCCAAGATGGGACAGTGTCGTCTGGGGCCAACGTCCTGACTTTC.

The chain joins TRBV5-1 to TRBJ2-3, with 7 positions matching TRBD1. The CDR3 is 15 residues long. Germline values: CDR1 SGHRS, CDR2 YFSETQ. J lost 0 bases, V lost 3 bases, and 4 bases had no gene match. In DNA, the CDR3 is TGCGCCAGCAGCTCTTCGACAGGGAGCACAGATACGCAGTATTTT. It translates to CASSSSTGSTDTQYF.

The rearrangement links TRBV30 to TRBJ2-7, with D tentatively TRBD2 (5 bases). Germline V gene data show CDR1 as GTSNPN and CDR2 as SVGIG (reference sequence). The CDR3 sequence is 12 residues long. V lost 0 bases and J lost 3, with 6 bases in between. CDR3 DNA sequence: TGTGCCTGGAGTGTGGGGAGCTACGAGCAGTACTTC. Its translation: CAWSVGSYEQYF.

This clone was observed once. This rearrangement joins TRBV7-9 to TRBJ1-4; 7 bases map to TRBD1. Germline trimming cut 5 bases from V and 2 bases from J; bases unmatched to any gene: 5. CDR3 length: 15 amino acids. The germline gives CDR1 SEHNR, CDR2 FQNEAQ (reference sequence). The CDR3 spells CASSRQGSTNEKLFF. The CDR3 DNA sequence: TGTGCCAGCAGCCGACAGGGATCGACTAATGAAAAACTGTTTTTT.

The chain has TRBV29-1 and TRBJ1-3, with D perhaps matching TRBD1 (5 bases). Trimming left V 7 bases short and J 0 bases short, with 7 bases between. The CDR3 length is 12 residues. Germline loops: CDR1 SQVTM, CDR2 ANQGSEA. In nucleotides, the CDR3 is TGCAGCGGCGGGACCTCTGGAAACACCATATATTTT. Translating gives CSGGTSGNTIYF.

The V and J genes are TRBV9 and TRBJ1-2, with 7 bases lining up with TRBD1. The V gene end was trimmed by 3 bases and the J gene end by 8 bases; junction bases not matched to a gene: 4. CDR3 length equals 12 residues. In germline, CDR1 is SGDLS, CDR2 YYNGEE. CDR3 sequence (DNA): TGTGCCAGCAGCGCCTACAGGGGCGGCTACACCTTC. Its translation: CASSAYRGGYTF.

This clone was recorded many times. The chain uses TRBV19 and TRBJ1-4; TRBD1 matches at 12 bases. CDR1 is LNHDA, CDR2 SQIVND, per germline (reference sequence). With V trimmed by 11 bases and J by 8 bases, 15 bases remained unmatched. The CDR3 extends over 16 amino acids. CDR3 protein: CASSGDRGRQDEKLFF. The DNA of the CDR3 is TGTGCCTCCTCGGGGGACAGGGGGCGCCAGGACGAAAAACTGTTTTTT. The complete variable domain, with remaining parts taken from reference TRBV19 and TRBJ1-4, reads DGGITQSPKYLFRKEGQNVTLSCEQNLNHDAMYWYRQDPGQGLRLIYYSQIVNDFQKGDIAEGYSVSREKKESFPLTVTSAQKNPTAFYLCASSGDRGRQDEKLFFGSGTQLSVL.

Regarding this clone: A junction boundary mismatches the germline segment, possibly from a read error. The chain carries TRBV7-7 and TRBJ2-5; 7 bases match TRBD1. The CDR3 is made up of 14 amino acids. Germline V gene sequence: CDR1 SSHAT, CDR2 FNYEAQ (reference sequence). CDR3 nucleotides: TGTGCTAGCAGCTTACAGGGGATTCAAGAGACCCAGTACTTC. Its translation: CASSLQGIQETQYF.

The genes are TRBV29-1 and TRBJ2-2, with D possibly TRBD1 on 7 matching bases. From germline, CDR1 is SQVTM and CDR2 ANQGSEA. CDR3 size: 13 residues. V was clipped by 6 bases and J by 6 bases, with 14 bases between them. The CDR3 region has the DNA TGCAGCGTCGGGGGACAGTCTGCCGGGGAGCTGTTTTTT. Translated, it gives CSVGGQSAGELFF.

The chain recombines TRBV25-1 with TRBJ2-3, with 10 bases aligning to TRBD1. J gave up 6 bases and V 6 bases, and 3 bases lay outside the gene matches. The CDR3 extends over 13 amino acids. From germline, CDR1 is MGHDK and CDR2 SYGVNS. The CDR3 spells CASRGTGVDTQYF. The CDR3 coding sequence is TGTGCCAGCAGGGGGACAGGGGTGGATACGCAGTATTTT. Together with reference TRBV25-1 and TRBJ2-3, the CDR3 gives the full variable domain: EADIYQTPRYLVIGTGKKITLECSQTMGHDKMYWYQQDPGMELHLIHYSYGVNSTEKGDLSSESTVSRIRTEHFPLTLESARPSHTSQYLCASRGTGVDTQYFGPGTRLTVL.

This clone was seen a handful of times. The chain carries TRBV3-1 (or the pseudogene TRBV3-2) and TRBJ2-3, with TRBD2 as a possible D gene (6 bases). Per germline, CDR1 LGHDT and CDR2 YNNKEL (reference sequence). The CDR3 spans 15 residues. The germline V and J ends were trimmed by 1 base and 3 bases, with 11 bases remaining between them. The CDR3: CASSQGLEGTDTQYF. DNA for the CDR3: TGTGCCAGCAGCCAAGGGTTGGAGGGAACAGATACGCAGTATTTT.

The V and J genes are TRBV21-1 and TRBJ2-5; TRBD2 is the table's D call and was not checked against the DNA. TRBV21-1 is labeled a pseudogene. The CDR3 extends over 18 amino acids. This CDR3 is CASSKWGTSGRVVETQYF. The CDR3 nucleotides are TGTGCCAGCAGCAAGTGGGGGACTAGCGGGAGAGTGGTAGAGACCCAGTACTTC.

This chain connects TRBV19 to TRBJ2-6; TRBD1 is a possible D gene (5 bases). CDR1 LNHDA and CDR2 SQIVND come from the germline V gene (reference sequence). CDR3 length equals 16 residues. V lost 3 bases and J lost 0, with 9 bases in between. CDR3 in DNA: TGTGCCAGTAGTATTCCAGGGCGCTCTGGGGCCAACGTCCTGACTTTC. Translating it yields CASSIPGRSGANVLTF.

V and J are TRBV10-2 and TRBJ1-3; 7 nucleotides match TRBD1. This CDR3 contains 13 residues. V shed 9 bases and J 2 bases; nucleotides not matched to a gene: 4. Germline CDR1 reads WSHSY; CDR2 reads SAAADI. The CDR3 protein is CASATGTGNTIYF. The CDR3 region has the DNA TGCGCCAGTGCGACAGGGACTGGAAACACCATATATTTT.

V and J are TRBV7-7 and TRBJ2-5; possible D gene TRBD1, 5 bases. Between the trimmed V and J ends, which lost 1 base and 5 bases, there was a span of 14 bases. The CDR3 sequence is 15 residues long. Germline CDR1 SSHAT, CDR2 FNYEAQ (reference sequence). The CDR3 DNA reads TGTGCCAGCAGCTTAGGGCAGGGTCTGTGGGAGACCCAGTACTTC. Its protein is CASSLGQGLWETQYF. Filled out from reference TRBV7-7 and TRBJ2-5, the complete variable domain reads GAGVSQSPRYKVTKRGQDVTLRCDPISSHATLYWYQQALGQGPEFLTYFNYEAQPDKSGLPSDRFSAERPEGSISTLTIQRTEQRDSAMYRCASSLGQGLWETQYFGPGTRLLVL.

The chain carries TRBV5-1 and TRBJ2-7; a weak D match, TRBD2 (6 bases). Deletions cut 2 bases from V and 5 bases from J, with 14 bases between. CDR1 and CDR2 from the germline V gene are SGHRS and YFSETQ. The CDR3 has 14 residues. CDR3 sequence: CASSFGGDGNEQYF. CDR3 nucleotides: TGCGCCAGCAGCTTTGGAGGGGATGGAAACGAGCAGTACTTC.

The CDR3: CAISTGQGGAEAFF. The CDR3 DNA reads as TGTGCCATCAGTACGGGACAGGGGGGGGCTGAAGCTTTCTTT. The chain employs TRBV10-3 and TRBJ1-1; 11 nucleotides agree with TRBD1. CDR1 is ENHRY and CDR2 is SYGVKD in the germline V gene. The V and J ends lost 5 bases and 6 bases, in that order; junction bases with no gene match: 5. The CDR3 length is 14 residues.

The chain carries TRBV7-3 and TRBJ1-2; tentative D call: TRBD1 (5 bases). Germline CDR1 SGHTA, CDR2 FQGTGA. This CDR3 has 15 residues. V shed 4 bases and J shed 6 bases, with 18 bases lying between them. The CDR3 DNA reads as TGTGCCAGCAGCTCCATGGGGCAAGGGTTACATGGCTACACCTTC. Residues: CASSSMGQGLHGYTF.

The chain couples TRBV27 to TRBJ1-6; TRBD1 might be the D (6 bases). CDR1 is MNHEY and CDR2 is SMNVEV in the germline V gene (reference sequence). V was shortened by 7 bases and J by 4 bases, with 14 bases between the two germline ends. The CDR3 loop spans 15 amino acids. CDR3 nucleotide sequence: TGTGCCAGCACCGCCAGCGGGACATATAATTCACCCCTCCACTTT. The encoded protein is CASTASGTYNSPLHF.

The chain uses TRBV5-1 and TRBJ1-1; 7 nucleotides line up with TRBD1. The V gene's germline CDR1 is SGHRS and CDR2 YFSETQ. V lost 4 bases and J lost 0; bases outside the gene matches: 6. This CDR3 is 15 amino acids long. The CDR3 DNA is TGCGCCAGCAGCCTACAGGGGCCCTTGAACACTGAAGCTTTCTTT. It translates to CASSLQGPLNTEAFF.